The present T cell receptor (beta chain) was sequenced within a study of cytomegalovirus exposure and HLA in healthy donors. Points from the study as a whole: When the data were analyzed later, several of the most significant clusters appeared to be linked to common viral pathogens. In a later analysis, most CMV-associated TCR beta chains appeared HLA-restricted. Rarity held for most TCR sequences, but there were some public TCRs that occurred in many donors.

With regard to this clone: The antigen is undetermined. At the DNA level, this CDR3 is encoded by other sequences in the same sample as well.

The PCR used 60 Vbeta and 13 Jbeta primers. Assay: immunoSEQ multiplex PCR; the TCRdb copy retains only in-frame clones and omits some. The data hold 150,000 to 200,000 clones, with around 80% observed a single time. Input material: PBMCs. This TCR derives from a woman aged 40 to 50 in good health and CMV-seronegative.

The DNA for the CDR3 is TGCGCCAGCAGCTTATCGGGTGACCAGTACTTC. It is translated as CASSLSGDQYF. The rearrangement links TRBV5-1 to TRBJ2-5, with D unclear. Trimming removed 2 bases at V and 10 bases at J, with 9 bases between. This CDR3 has 11 amino acids. The germline CDR1 and CDR2 sequences are SGHRS and YFSETQ.